This TCR beta chain derives from a study of neurological immune-mediated disorders. Preparation of the unsorted libraries drew on 2 million PBMCs stored at -80 C. The cDNA came from 5'RACE with 10-nucleotide random UMIs. One entry per CDR3 protein results from TCRdb running MiXCR on the 5' RACE reads. The table lists about 20,000 distinct CDR3 sequences, 15% of them singletons. The CDR3 spans 15 residues. Per the germline V gene, CDR1 is SGHRS and CDR2 is YFSETQ. Trimming took 0 bases from V and 3 from J; bases not matched to a gene: 3. In this sample, this clonotype turned up many times. This sequence originates from a female donor with HTLV-1-associated myelopathy (HAM/TSP). The rearrangement links TRBV5-1 to TRBJ2-3; 8 nucleotides align to TRBD1. Sequenced: PBMCs. The DNA for the CDR3 is TGCGCCAGCAGCTTGGCAGGGGGCGTGACAGATACGCAGTATTTT. Translated, it gives CASSLAGGVTDTQYF. Full variable domain (missing parts from reference TRBV5-1 and TRBJ2-3): KAGVTQTPRYLIKTRGQQVTLSCSPISGHRSVSWYQQTPGQGLQFLFEYFSETQRNKGNFPGRFSGRQFSNSRSEMNVSTLELGDSALYLCASSLAGGVTDTQYFGPGTRLTVL.